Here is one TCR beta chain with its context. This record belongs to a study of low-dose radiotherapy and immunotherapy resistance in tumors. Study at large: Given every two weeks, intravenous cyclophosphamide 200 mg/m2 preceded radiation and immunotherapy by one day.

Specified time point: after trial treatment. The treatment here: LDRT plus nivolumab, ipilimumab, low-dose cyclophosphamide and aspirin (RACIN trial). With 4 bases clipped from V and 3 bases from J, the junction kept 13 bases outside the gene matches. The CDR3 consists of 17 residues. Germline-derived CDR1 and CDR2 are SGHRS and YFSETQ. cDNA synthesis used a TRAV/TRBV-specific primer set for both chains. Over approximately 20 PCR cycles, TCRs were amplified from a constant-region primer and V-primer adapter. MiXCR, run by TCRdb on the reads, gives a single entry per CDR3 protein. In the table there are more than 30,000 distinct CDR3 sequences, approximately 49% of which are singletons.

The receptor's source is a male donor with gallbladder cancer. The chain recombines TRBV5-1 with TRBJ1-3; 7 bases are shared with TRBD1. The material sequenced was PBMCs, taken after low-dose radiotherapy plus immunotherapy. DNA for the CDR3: TGCGCCAGCAGCCTGGGACAGCCTGAAAGAGGTGGAAACACCATATATTTT. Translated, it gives CASSLGQPERGGNTIYF.